Sequencing of this TCR beta chain was carried out in a study of CD8+ T cells in alopecia areata. Study context: Tofacitinib was taken orally by treated patients, and the dose was 5 to 10 mg twice daily.

RNA extraction and reverse transcription yielded cDNA as sequencing template. TCRdb's table, derived via immunoSEQ multiplex PCR, lists solely in-frame clones and lacks some. Of 150,000 to 200,000 clones in the sample, about three fifths were seen once. Specified treatment: oral pan-JAK inhibitor, 5-10 mg twice daily. Sampling of alopecia areata patients yielded lesional scalp punch biopsies as well as peripheral blood. Study-level points and caveats: More clonal than normal scalp was lesional scalp, particularly alopecia totalis/universalis.

Germline V gene lookup returns CDR1 LGHNA and CDR2 YSLEER. V lost 0 bases, J lost 10 bases, and 9 bases lay in between. This CDR3 spans 12 amino acids. As for this clone: Its antigen remains unknown.

The sequences come from CD4+ T cells sorted from blood, collected at week 24, from a patient treated with tofacitinib. The V gene is TRBV4-3, the J gene TRBJ1-1; the D gene is possibly TRBD1 (5 bases). The TCR sequence derives from a human donor with alopecia areata. CDR3 nucleotide sequence: TGCGCCAGCAGCCAAGACAGGGTAGGAGCTTTCTTT. Its protein is CASSQDRVGAFF.